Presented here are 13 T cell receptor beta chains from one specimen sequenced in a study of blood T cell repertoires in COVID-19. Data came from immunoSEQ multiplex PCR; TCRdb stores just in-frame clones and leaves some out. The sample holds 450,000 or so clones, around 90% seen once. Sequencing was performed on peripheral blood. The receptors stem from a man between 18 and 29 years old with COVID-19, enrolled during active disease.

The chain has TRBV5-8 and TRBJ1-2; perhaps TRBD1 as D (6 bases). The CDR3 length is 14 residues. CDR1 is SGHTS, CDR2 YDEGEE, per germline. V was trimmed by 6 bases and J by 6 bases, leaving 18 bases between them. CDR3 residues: CASNLQGLRDGYTF. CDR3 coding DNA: TGTGCCAGCAATTTACAGGGTCTTAGGGATGGCTACACCTTC.

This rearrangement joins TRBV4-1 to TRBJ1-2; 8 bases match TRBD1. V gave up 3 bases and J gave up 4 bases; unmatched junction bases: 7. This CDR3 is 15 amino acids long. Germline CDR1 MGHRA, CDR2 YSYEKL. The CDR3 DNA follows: TGCGCCAGCAGCCAGGGGACAGGAGGCGGCTATGGCTACACCTTC. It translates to CASSQGTGGGYGYTF.

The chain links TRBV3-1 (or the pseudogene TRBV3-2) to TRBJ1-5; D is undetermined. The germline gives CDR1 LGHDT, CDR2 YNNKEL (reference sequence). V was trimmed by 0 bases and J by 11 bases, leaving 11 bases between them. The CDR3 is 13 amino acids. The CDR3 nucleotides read TGTGCCAGCAGCCAAGAGTTCGGTCGATCCCAGCATTTT. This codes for CASSQEFGRSQHF.

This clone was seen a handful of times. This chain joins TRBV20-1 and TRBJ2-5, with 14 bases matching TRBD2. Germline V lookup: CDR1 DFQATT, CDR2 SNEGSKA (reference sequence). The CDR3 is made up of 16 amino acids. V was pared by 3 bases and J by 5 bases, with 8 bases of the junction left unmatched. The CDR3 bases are TGCAGTGCTAGTTCTCGGACTAGCGGGGGGAGGGAGACCCAGTACTTC. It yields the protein CSASSRTSGGRETQYF.

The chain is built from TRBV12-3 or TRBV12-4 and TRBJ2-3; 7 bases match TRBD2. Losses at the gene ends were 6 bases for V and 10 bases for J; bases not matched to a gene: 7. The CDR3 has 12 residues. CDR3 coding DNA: TGTGCCAGCAGCCTGATAGCGGGTTCGCAGTATTTT. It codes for CASSLIAGSQYF.

The CDR3 sequence is CASSIARTYEQYF. For the CDR3, the DNA is TGTGCCAGTAGTATTGCCAGGACCTACGAGCAGTACTTC. The rearrangement links TRBV19 to TRBJ2-7; D is ambiguous. V was pared by 3 bases and J by 2 bases, with 8 bases between. The CDR3 is 13 residues long. Germline V gives CDR1 LNHDA, CDR2 SQIVND (reference sequence).

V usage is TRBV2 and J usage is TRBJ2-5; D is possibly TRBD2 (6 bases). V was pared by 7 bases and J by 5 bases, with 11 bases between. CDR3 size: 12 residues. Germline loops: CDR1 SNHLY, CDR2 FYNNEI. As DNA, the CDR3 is TGTGCCAGCACTACGGGAGACGAGACCCAGTACTTC. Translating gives CASTTGDETQYF.

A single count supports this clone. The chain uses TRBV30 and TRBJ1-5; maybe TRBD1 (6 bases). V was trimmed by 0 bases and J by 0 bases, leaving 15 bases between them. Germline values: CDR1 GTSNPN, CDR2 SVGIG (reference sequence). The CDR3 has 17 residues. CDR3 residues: CAWSVRGRGNSNQPQHF. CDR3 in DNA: TGTGCCTGGAGTGTAAGGGGGAGGGGGAATAGCAATCAGCCCCAGCATTTT. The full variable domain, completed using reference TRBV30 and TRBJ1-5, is SQTIHQWPATLVQPVGSPLSLECTVEGTSNPNLYWYRQAAGRGLQLLFYSVGIGQISSEVPQNLSASRPQDRQFILSSKKLLLSDSGFYLCAWSVRGRGNSNQPQHFGDGTRLSIL.

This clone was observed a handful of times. Here the CDR3 reads CASSLGAGSSYEQYF. CDR3 DNA sequence: TGTGCCAGCAGCTTGGGAGCGGGAAGCTCCTACGAGCAGTACTTC. V usage is TRBV5-5 and J usage is TRBJ2-7, with 7 bases fitting TRBD2. CDR1 and CDR2 (germline): SGHKS, YYEKEE (reference sequence). Losses at the gene ends were 0 bases for V and 0 bases for J; bases not matched to a gene: 3. The CDR3 sequence is 15 residues long.

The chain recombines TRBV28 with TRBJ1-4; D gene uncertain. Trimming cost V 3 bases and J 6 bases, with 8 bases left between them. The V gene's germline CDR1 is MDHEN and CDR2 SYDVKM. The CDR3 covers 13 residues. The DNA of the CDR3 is TGTGCCAGCAGTTTCGACACATATGAAAAACTGTTTTTT. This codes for CASSFDTYEKLFF.

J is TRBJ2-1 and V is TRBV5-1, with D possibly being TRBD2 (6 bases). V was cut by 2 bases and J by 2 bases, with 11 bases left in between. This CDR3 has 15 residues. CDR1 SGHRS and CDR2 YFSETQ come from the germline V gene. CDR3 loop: CASSFRDSAYNEQFF. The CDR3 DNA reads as TGCGCCAGCAGCTTCCGGGACTCCGCCTACAATGAGCAGTTCTTC. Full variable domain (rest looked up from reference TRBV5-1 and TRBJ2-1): KAGVTQTPRYLIKTRGQQVTLSCSPISGHRSVSWYQQTPGQGLQFLFEYFSETQRNKGNFPGRFSGRQFSNSRSEMNVSTLELGDSALYLCASSFRDSAYNEQFFGPGTRLTVL.

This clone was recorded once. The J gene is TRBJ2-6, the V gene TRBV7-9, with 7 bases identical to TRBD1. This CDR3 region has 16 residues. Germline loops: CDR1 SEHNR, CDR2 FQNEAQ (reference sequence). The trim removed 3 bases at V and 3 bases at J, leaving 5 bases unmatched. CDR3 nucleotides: TGTGCCAGCAGCTTCCCAGGGGGTCGTGGGGCCAACGTCCTGACTTTC. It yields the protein CASSFPGGRGANVLTF.

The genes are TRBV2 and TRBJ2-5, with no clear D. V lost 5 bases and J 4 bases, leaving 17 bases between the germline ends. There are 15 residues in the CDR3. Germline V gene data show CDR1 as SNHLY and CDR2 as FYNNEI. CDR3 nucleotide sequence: TGTGCCAGCAGTTGGGCCAATTCCGAGATAGAGACCCAGTACTTC. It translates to CASSWANSEIETQYF.